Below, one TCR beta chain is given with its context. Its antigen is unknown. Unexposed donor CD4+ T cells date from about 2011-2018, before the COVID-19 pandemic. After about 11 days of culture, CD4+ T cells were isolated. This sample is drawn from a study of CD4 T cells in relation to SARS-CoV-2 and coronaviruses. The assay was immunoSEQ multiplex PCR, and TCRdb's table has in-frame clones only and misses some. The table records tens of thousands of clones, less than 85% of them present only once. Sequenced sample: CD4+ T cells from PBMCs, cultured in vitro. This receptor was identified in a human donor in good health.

The CDR3 DNA reads as TGTGCCACCCGCCCTAGGAGGGGTACAGATACGCAGTATTTT. This sequence encodes CATRPRRGTDTQYF. The V and J genes are TRBV7-8 and TRBJ2-3, with D perhaps matching TRBD2 (6 bases). The V end lost 10 bases, the J end lost 3 bases, and 17 bases lay between the germline ends. This CDR3 has 14 residues. Germline V gene lookup returns CDR1 SGHVS and CDR2 FQNEAQ.